This T cell receptor beta chain was found in a study of T-cell reconstitution after alpha-beta-depleted transplantation in children (TCRdb year 2016). Background for the entire study: The study quantitatively tracked T-cell immune reconstitution after TCRalphabeta/CD19-depleted allogeneic hematopoietic cell transplantation in children using TCR repertoire profiling. Broad study findings and their caveats: Over subsequent months, a decline in hyperexpanded clone frequencies was noted, and after one year, T-cell counts and TCRbeta diversity were mostly ascribed to newly produced T cells. In some patients, the high TCRbeta diversity seen at day 60 was put down to recipient T cells and intrathymic progenitors that had survived conditioning. About two months after transplant, the apparently early recovery of alphabetaT-cell counts reportedly depended on just several hundred clones that had expanded rapidly and came from non-depleted graft cells.

To prepare the library, PCR was applied. The sequencer was an Illumina HiSeq 2500. TCR library preparation used molecular barcoding, with unique molecular identifiers applied to normalize quantification of the TCRbeta repertoire. Through fastp at Q25 and MiXCR, TCRdb rebuilt clones from the public reads, retaining in-frame beta chains. Rows matching on CDR3 protein sequence are summarized as one entry with the most common DNA and genes. Recorded for this sample are hundreds of thousands of distinct CDR3 sequences; approximately 15% of them occurred a single time. The top ten hold roughly 4.8% of the sample. The CDR3 holds 13 amino acids from the cysteine to the phenylalanine. Kept here is only the CDR3 DNA, which spans 39 bases and is read in frame from base 1. The junction carries 11 bases between V and J, which are trimmed by 5 bases and 7 bases respectively. The CDR1 and CDR2 encoded by the germline V gene are MGHRA and YSYEKL.

In the case of this clonotype: It has no known antigen specificity. No much larger clonotype is one base removed from it; base qualities were not supplied.

What the treatment or condition label conveys for this sample: allogeneic hematopoietic cell transplantation with graft depleted of TCRalphabeta T cells and CD19 B cells. TCRalphabeta/CD19-depleted allogeneic hematopoietic cell grafts were given to the transplant recipients, all of whom were children. Here the chain combines TRBV4-1 and TRBJ1-4; the D gene is not confidently resolved. Here the sequenced sample was PBMCs, mostly from graft donor cells, taken 360 days after TCRalphabeta/CD19-depleted stem cell transplant. This clonotype was sampled from a male patient aged 10 to 17 who had a stem cell transplant for acute lymphoblastic leukemia, so the T cells may come from the graft donor. The CDR3 region has the sequence CASSLSWGEKLFF. Here is the DNA: TGCGCCAGCAGCTTAAGCTGGGGTGAAAAACTGTTTTTT.